Here is one T cell receptor (beta chain) with its context. Its antigen is currently unknown. The data were obtained in a study of cytomegalovirus exposure and HLA in healthy donors. General study results and limits: In an earlier analysis, most TCR beta V segments were productive about 87% or about 30% of the time.

Trimming removed 3 bases at V and 4 bases at J, with 11 bases between. The CDR3 extends over 14 amino acids. Germline V CDR1 and CDR2: MNHNS, SASEGT. PCR amplification relied on 60 Vbeta primers (plus 13 Jbeta primers). This table comes from immunoSEQ multiplex PCR, and its TCRdb copy is limited to in-frame clones, with some not included. Of 180,000 or so clones in the sample, around 80% are singletons; the top ten hold around 1.4%. This chain links TRBV6-1 with TRBJ2-3; D unresolved. Sequencing was performed on PBMCs. The source is a girl aged 10 to 17 in good health and CMV-seropositive. This chain's CDR3 is CASSDRSFADTQYF. The CDR3 DNA reads as TGTGCCAGCAGTGATCGGTCCTTCGCAGATACGCAGTATTTT.